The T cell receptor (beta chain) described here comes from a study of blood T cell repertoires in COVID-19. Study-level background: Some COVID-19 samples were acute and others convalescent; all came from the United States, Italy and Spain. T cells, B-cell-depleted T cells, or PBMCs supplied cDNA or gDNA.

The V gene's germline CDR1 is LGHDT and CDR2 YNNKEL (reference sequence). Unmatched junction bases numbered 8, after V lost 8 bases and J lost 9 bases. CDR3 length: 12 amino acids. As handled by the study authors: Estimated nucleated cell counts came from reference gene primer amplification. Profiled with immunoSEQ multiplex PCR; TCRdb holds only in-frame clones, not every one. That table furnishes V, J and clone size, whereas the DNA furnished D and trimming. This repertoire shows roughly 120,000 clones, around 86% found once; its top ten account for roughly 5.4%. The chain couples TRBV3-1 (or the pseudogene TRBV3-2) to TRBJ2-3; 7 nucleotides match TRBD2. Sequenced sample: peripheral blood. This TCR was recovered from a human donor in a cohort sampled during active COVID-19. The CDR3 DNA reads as TGTGCCAGCGGCAGCGGGGAGGGGACGCAGTATTTT. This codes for CASGSGEGTQYF.